Each of the 19 T cell receptor beta chains below was sequenced from the same sample in a study of CD8 T cells in ankylosing spondylitis. TCRdb redid the calling of the 5' RACE reads with MiXCR, one entry per CDR3 protein. In the table there are around 210,000 distinct CDR3 sequences, roughly 8% of which are singletons. Sequencing was performed on blood, either unsorted or a sorted T cell fraction (not recorded which). The receptors originated from a female donor with ankylosing spondylitis or in good health (not recorded which).

This clonotype has ten or more counts. The chain joins TRBV24-1 to TRBJ2-3; D is unclear. Trimming removed 2 bases at V and 1 base at J, with 6 bases between. Germline V lookup: CDR1 KGHDR, CDR2 SFDVKD. The CDR3 runs 14 residues. The CDR3 region has the DNA TGTGCCACCAGTGATTCGAGGCGCACAGATACGCAGTATTTT. Residues: CATSDSRRTDTQYF.

The chain combines TRBV5-1 with TRBJ2-6; 7 positions match TRBD2. The ends lost 4 bases at V and 4 bases at J; junction bases unmatched: 5. Germline-derived CDR1 and CDR2 are SGHRS and YFSETQ. This CDR3 contains 15 residues. In nucleotides, the CDR3 is TGCGCCAGCAGCGGGGGGGTAAGAGGGGCCAACGTCCTGACTTTC. Encoded protein: CASSGGVRGANVLTF.

This clonotype showed up many times. This chain uses TRBV5-1 with TRBJ1-4, with D possibly being TRBD1 (5 bases). The ends were cut back, 6 bases at V and 6 bases at J, with 15 bases in the middle. The length of the CDR3 is 14 residues. The V gene's germline CDR1 is SGHRS and CDR2 YFSETQ. This chain's CDR3 is CASKGEAAHEKLFF. CDR3 coding DNA: TGCGCCAGCAAAGGGGAGGCCGCGCATGAAAAACTGTTTTTT.

This clonotype was found many times. The V gene is TRBV27, the J gene TRBJ1-5, with a possible D match to TRBD1 (6 bases). Trimming took off 4 bases at V and 6 bases at J, with 13 bases between the two ends. The CDR3 has 14 residues. CDR1 and CDR2 (germline): MNHEY, SMNVEV (reference sequence). This CDR3 is CASSSLEGVQPQHF. The CDR3, as DNA: TGTGCCAGCAGTTCCCTCGAGGGGGTTCAGCCCCAGCATTTT.

Ten or more counts support this clonotype. V is TRBV12-3 or TRBV12-4 and J is TRBJ1-1; no reliable D call. V was pared by 3 bases and J by 7 bases, with 6 bases between. The CDR3 is made up of 11 amino acids. CDR3 region: CASSFGVEAFF. CDR3 nucleotide sequence: TGTGCCAGCAGTTTCGGAGTTGAAGCTTTCTTT.

This clonotype showed up many times. The chain couples TRBV5-1 to TRBJ2-7, with D perhaps TRBD2 (5 bases). Deletions cut 0 bases from V and 2 bases from J, with 9 bases between. The germline CDR1 and CDR2 sequences are SGHRS and YFSETQ. The CDR3 consists of 14 residues. Here the CDR3 DNA reads TGCGCCAGCAGCTTGGAGGAGGCGCCCTACGAGCAGTACTTC. Amino acid sequence: CASSLEEAPYEQYF.

The chain couples TRBV7-9 to TRBJ2-1; no firm D call. V was clipped by 1 base and J by 5 bases, with 9 bases between them. Germline assignment: CDR1 SEHNR and CDR2 FQNEAQ (reference sequence). This CDR3 has 14 residues. The CDR3 reads CASSLGKSDNEQFF. The CDR3 DNA reads TGTGCCAGCAGCTTAGGAAAGTCAGACAATGAGCAGTTCTTC.

This clonotype has at least ten counts. This chain joins TRBV20-1 and TRBJ2-7; 14 bases match TRBD2. V shed 6 bases and J 4 bases; nucleotides not matched to a gene: 8. Germline CDR1 is DFQATT and CDR2 is SNEGSKA (reference sequence). The CDR3 contains 15 residues. CDR3 DNA: TGCAGTGCCACTCCCGGGACTAGCGGGAGTTACGAGCAGTACTTC. It yields the protein CSATPGTSGSYEQYF.

This clonotype was recorded at least ten times. This chain links TRBV4-1 with TRBJ2-3, with TRBD1 as a possible D gene (7 bases). Germline V CDR1 and CDR2: MGHRA, YSYEKL. The CDR3 covers 15 residues. Trimming pared 7 bases from V and 6 bases from J, leaving 20 bases between. CDR3 coding DNA: TGCGCCAGCAACCAGGGGGGAGGAAATTCGGATACGCAGTATTTT. Residues: CASNQGGGNSDTQYF.

The J gene is TRBJ2-7, the V gene TRBV5-1, with 9 bases that match TRBD1. CDR3 length: 14 residues. CDR1 and CDR2 (germline): SGHRS, YFSETQ. V shed 6 bases and J 1 base; nucleotides not matched to a gene: 5. CDR3 DNA sequence: TGCGCCAGCACTTCACAGGGGGCTTCCTACGAGCAGTACTTC. This codes for CASTSQGASYEQYF.

At least ten counts were recorded for this clonotype. The gene calls are TRBV29-1 and TRBJ2-3; no reliable D call. Germline loops: CDR1 SQVTM, CDR2 ANQGSEA. This CDR3 is built from 15 residues. Trimming left V 5 bases short and J 0 bases short, with 15 bases between. As DNA, the CDR3 is TGCAGCGTTTCGGGTTGGGGTTCTAGCACAGATACGCAGTATTTT. This sequence encodes CSVSGWGSSTDTQYF.

This clonotype was seen repeatedly, ten times or more. The J gene is TRBJ1-2, the V gene TRBV6-2 or TRBV6-3, with unresolved D. Germline V CDR1 and CDR2: MNHEY, SVGEGT. The CDR3 is 16 residues long. V was clipped by 2 bases and J by 1 base, with 14 bases between them. The CDR3: CASSYLRGFLNYGYTF. DNA of the CDR3: TGTGCCAGCAGTTACCTCCGGGGATTCCTTAACTATGGCTACACCTTC.

In this sample, this clonotype turned up many times. The chain links TRBV7-8 to TRBJ2-5; D gene uncertain. With 4 bases removed from V and 1 base from J, the gap between germline ends came to 13 bases. CDR1 and CDR2 (germline): SGHVS, FQNEAQ. The CDR3 totals 15 residues. The CDR3 protein is CASSSPQRIQETQYF. The CDR3 DNA reads as TGTGCCAGCAGCTCTCCACAGCGCATCCAAGAGACCCAGTACTTC.

This chain links TRBV20-1 with TRBJ2-5; D may be TRBD1 or TRBD2 (5 bases each). The CDR3 totals 15 residues. The V gene's germline CDR1 is DFQATT and CDR2 SNEGSKA (reference sequence). V was clipped by 5 bases and J by 2 bases, with 18 bases between them. Here the CDR3 reads CSASGPFPRQETQYF. In nucleotides, the CDR3 is TGCAGTGCTTCGGGACCCTTTCCCCGGCAAGAGACCCAGTACTTC.

This clonotype was counted at least ten times. The J gene is TRBJ2-1, the V gene TRBV5-1, with TRBD1 matching 8 bases. From germline, CDR1 is SGHRS and CDR2 YFSETQ. Unmatched junction bases numbered 5, after V lost 2 bases and J lost 7 bases. CDR3 length equals 14 residues. In DNA form, the CDR3 reads TGCGCCAGCAGCTTTTTGACAGGGGAAAATGAGCAGTTCTTC. The encoded protein is CASSFLTGENEQFF. Drawing the rest from reference TRBV5-1 and TRBJ2-1, the complete variable domain is KAGVTQTPRYLIKTRGQQVTLSCSPISGHRSVSWYQQTPGQGLQFLFEYFSETQRNKGNFPGRFSGRQFSNSRSEMNVSTLELGDSALYLCASSFLTGENEQFFGPGTRLTVL.

This clonotype was picked up many times. The DNA of the CDR3 is TGCAGTGCTAGTTGGGCTAGCGGGGTCAATGAGCAGTTCTTC. Its protein product is CSASWASGVNEQFF. The chain carries TRBV20-1 and TRBJ2-1, with TRBD2 identical over 9 bases. The CDR3 is 14 residues long. V dropped 3 bases and J dropped 6; count of bases not matched to a gene: 6. CDR1 DFQATT and CDR2 SNEGSKA come from the germline V gene (reference sequence).

This clonotype was recorded many times. V is TRBV18 and J is TRBJ1-1, with D unclear. The CDR3 runs to 13 residues. CDR1 and CDR2 from the germline V gene are KGHSH and LQKENI. Trimming left V 3 bases short and J 5 bases short, with 10 bases between. The CDR3: CASSPQRKTEAFF. CDR3 DNA sequence: TGTGCCAGCTCACCCCAGAGAAAGACTGAAGCTTTCTTT.

This clonotype was seen many times. J is TRBJ2-7 and V is TRBV14; D possibly corresponds to TRBD2 (6 bases). Germline CDR1 is SGHDN and CDR2 is FVKESK. V was pared by 9 bases and J by 3 bases, with 18 bases between. The CDR3 totals 14 residues. CDR3 DNA: TGTGCCAGTTCACCGGGAGCCGGCGACTACGAGCAGTACTTC. Residues: CASSPGAGDYEQYF.

There are many counts of this clonotype. This sequence joins TRBV20-1 and TRBJ2-7; 8 bases are a match to TRBD2. V shed 3 bases, J shed 0 bases, and the junction held 13 bases outside the gene matches. This CDR3 comprises 17 residues. The germline CDR1 and CDR2 sequences are DFQATT and SNEGSKA (reference sequence). The CDR3 DNA is TGCAGTGCTAGTAGGACTAGCACCCGCACCGCCTCCTACGAGCAGTACTTC. Encoded protein: CSASRTSTRTASYEQYF.